The clone carrying this T cell receptor (beta chain) has a handful of counts. The antigen remains undetermined. Expansion of antigen-specific CD4+ T cells with viral peptide pools was carried out by the ViraFEST assay before sequencing. Following culture for approximately ten days, CD4+ T cells were isolated. TCRdb's copy holds only in-frame clones and misses some; the assay was immunoSEQ multiplex PCR. This sample has tens of thousands of clones, with around 86% found just once. This sample is drawn from a study of vaccination effects on CD4 cells after COVID-19. Per germline, CDR1 SEHNR and CDR2 FQNEAQ (reference sequence). V was shortened by 2 bases and J by 2 bases, with 7 bases between the two germline ends. The CDR3 runs 14 residues.

The chain combines TRBV7-9 with TRBJ2-1; D might be TRBD1 (6 bases). Specimen: CD4+ T cells from PBMCs cultured with HCoV-229E spike peptides, collected before COVID-19 vaccination. The sequence was collected from a human donor who received a COVID-19 vaccine. The CDR3 spells CASSLRDTYNEQFF. The CDR3 bases are TGTGCCAGCAGCTTAAGGGACACCTACAATGAGCAGTTCTTC.